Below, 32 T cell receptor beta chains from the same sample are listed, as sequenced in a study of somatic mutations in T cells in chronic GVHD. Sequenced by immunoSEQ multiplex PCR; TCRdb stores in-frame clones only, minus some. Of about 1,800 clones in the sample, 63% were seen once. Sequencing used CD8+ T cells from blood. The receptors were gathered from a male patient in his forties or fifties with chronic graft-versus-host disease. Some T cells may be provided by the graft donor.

This CDR3 is CAWSVWPGQLDSGNTIYF. Written as DNA, the CDR3 is TGTGCCTGGAGTGTTTGGCCGGGACAGCTAGACTCTGGAAACACCATATATTTT. This sequence joins TRBV30 and TRBJ1-3; TRBD1 matches at 7 bases. The CDR3 runs to 18 residues. Losses at the gene ends were 0 bases for V and 0 bases for J; bases not matched to a gene: 11. The V gene's germline CDR1 is GTSNPN and CDR2 SVGIG (reference sequence).

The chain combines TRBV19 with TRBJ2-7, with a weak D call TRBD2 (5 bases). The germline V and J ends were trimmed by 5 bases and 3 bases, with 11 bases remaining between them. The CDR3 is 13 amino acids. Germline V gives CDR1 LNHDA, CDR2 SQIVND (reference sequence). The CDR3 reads CASSGPTSYEQYF. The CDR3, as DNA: TGTGCCAGTAGTGGCCCCACTAGCTACGAGCAGTACTTC.

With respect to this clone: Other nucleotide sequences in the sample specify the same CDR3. This chain's CDR3 is CASSRNEQFF. The CDR3 nucleotides read TGTGCCAGCAGTCGTAATGAGCAGTTCTTC. The gene calls are TRBV28 and TRBJ2-1, with D hard to call. CDR1 MDHEN and CDR2 SYDVKM come from the germline V gene. The CDR3 sequence is 10 residues long. Trimming shortened V by 5 bases and J by 7 bases, and 3 bases separated the two germline ends.

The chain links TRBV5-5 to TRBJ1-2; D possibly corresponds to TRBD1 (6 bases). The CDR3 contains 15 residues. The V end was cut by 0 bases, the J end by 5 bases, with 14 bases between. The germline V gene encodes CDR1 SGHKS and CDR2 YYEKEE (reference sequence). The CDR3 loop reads CASSLALWQGYGYTF. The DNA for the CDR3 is TGTGCCAGCAGCTTGGCGCTGTGGCAGGGGTATGGCTACACCTTC. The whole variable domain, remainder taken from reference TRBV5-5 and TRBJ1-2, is DAGVTQSPTHLIKTRGQQVTLRCSPISGHKSVSWYQQVLGQGPQFIFQYYEKEERGRGNFPDRFSARQFPNYSSELNVNALLLGDSALYLCASSLALWQGYGYTFGSGTRLTVV.

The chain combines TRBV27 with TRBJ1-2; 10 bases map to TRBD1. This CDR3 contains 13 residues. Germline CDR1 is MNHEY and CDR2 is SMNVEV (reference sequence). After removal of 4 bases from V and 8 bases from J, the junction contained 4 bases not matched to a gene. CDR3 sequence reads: CASSWTGGKGYTF. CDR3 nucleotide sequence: TGTGCCAGCAGTTGGACAGGGGGAAAGGGCTACACCTTC.

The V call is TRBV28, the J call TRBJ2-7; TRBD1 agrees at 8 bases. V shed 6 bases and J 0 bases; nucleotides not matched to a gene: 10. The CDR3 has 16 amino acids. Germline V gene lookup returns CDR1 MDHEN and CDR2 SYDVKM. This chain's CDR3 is CASSGLTGASSYEQYF. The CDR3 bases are TGTGCCAGCAGCGGCCTGACAGGGGCAAGCTCCTACGAGCAGTACTTC.

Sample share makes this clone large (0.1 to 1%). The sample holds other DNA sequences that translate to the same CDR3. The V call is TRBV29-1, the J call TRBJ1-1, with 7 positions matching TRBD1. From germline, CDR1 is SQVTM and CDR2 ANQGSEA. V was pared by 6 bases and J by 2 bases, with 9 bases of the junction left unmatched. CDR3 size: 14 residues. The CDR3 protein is CSVSGQGVNTEAFF. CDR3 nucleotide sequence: TGCAGCGTGTCAGGTCAGGGGGTTAACACTGAAGCTTTCTTT.

CDR3 sequence (DNA): TGTGCCAGCAGTTGGACAGCGAACACTGAAGCTTTCTTT. Residues: CASSWTANTEAFF. This chain links TRBV6-6 with TRBJ1-1, with a tentative D call TRBD1 (6 bases). This CDR3 spans 13 amino acids. Deletions cut 4 bases from V and 1 base from J, with 7 bases between. Germline lookup yields CDR1 MNHNY and CDR2 SVGAGI (reference sequence).

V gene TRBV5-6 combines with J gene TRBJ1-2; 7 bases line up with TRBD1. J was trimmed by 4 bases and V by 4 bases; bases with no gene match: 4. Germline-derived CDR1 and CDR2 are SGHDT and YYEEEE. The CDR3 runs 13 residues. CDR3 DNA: TGTGCCAGCAGCCTGGGGGACAGCTATGGCTACACCTTC. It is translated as CASSLGDSYGYTF.

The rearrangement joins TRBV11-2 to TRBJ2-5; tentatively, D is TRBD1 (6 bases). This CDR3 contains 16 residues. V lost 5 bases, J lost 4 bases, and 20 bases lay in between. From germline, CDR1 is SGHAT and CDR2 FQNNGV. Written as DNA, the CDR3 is TGTGCCAGCAGCATCGGGAATTGGGGGCTGGGAGAGACCCAGTACTTC. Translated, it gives CASSIGNWGLGETQYF.

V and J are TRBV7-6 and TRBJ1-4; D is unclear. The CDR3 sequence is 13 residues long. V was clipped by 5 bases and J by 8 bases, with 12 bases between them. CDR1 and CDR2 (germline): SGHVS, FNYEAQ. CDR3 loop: CASSDVSGEKLFF. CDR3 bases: TGTGCCAGCAGCGACGTATCAGGAGAAAAACTGTTTTTT.

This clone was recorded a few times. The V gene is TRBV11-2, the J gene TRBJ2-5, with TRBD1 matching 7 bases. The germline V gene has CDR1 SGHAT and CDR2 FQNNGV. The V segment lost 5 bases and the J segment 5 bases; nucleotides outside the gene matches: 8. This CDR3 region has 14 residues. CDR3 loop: CASSLKGAVETQYF. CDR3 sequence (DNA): TGTGCCAGCAGCCTAAAGGGGGCTGTGGAGACCCAGTACTTC.

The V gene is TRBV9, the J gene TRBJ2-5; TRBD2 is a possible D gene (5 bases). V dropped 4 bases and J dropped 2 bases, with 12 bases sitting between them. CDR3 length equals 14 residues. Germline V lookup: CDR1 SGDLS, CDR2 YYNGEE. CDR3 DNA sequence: TGTGCCAGCAGCCCCGGAGGAACGCAAGAGACCCAGTACTTC. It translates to CASSPGGTQETQYF.

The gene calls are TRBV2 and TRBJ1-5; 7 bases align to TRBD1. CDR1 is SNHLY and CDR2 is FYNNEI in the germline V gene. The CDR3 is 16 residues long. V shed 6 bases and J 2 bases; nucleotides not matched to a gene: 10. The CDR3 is CASSLGQADRNQPQHF. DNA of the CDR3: TGTGCCAGCAGCCTAGGACAGGCCGACCGCAATCAGCCCCAGCATTTT.

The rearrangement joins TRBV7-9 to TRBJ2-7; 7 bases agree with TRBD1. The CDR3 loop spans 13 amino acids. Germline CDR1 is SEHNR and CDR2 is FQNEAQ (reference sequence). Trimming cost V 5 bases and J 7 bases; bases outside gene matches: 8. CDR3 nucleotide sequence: TGTGCCAGCAGCGCAGACAGGGCCTGGGAGCAGTACTTC. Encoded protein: CASSADRAWEQYF.

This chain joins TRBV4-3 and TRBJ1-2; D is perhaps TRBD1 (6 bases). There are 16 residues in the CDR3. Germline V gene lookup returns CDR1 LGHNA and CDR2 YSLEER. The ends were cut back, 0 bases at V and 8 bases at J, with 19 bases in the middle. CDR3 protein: CASSQDIGQGSAGYTF. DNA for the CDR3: TGCGCCAGCAGCCAAGATATTGGGCAGGGGTCTGCCGGCTACACCTTC.

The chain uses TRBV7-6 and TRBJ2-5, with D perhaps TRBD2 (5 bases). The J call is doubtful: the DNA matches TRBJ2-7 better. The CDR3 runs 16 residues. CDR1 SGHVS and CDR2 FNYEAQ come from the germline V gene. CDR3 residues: CASSLYNTETAGEQYF. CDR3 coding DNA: TGTGCCAGCAGCTTATATAACACGGAGACCGCGGGCGAGCAGTACTTC.

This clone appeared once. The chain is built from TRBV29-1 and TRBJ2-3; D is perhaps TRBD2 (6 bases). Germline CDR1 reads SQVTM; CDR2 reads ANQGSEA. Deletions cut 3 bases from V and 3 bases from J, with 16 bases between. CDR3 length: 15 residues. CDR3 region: CSVEGRREITDTQYF. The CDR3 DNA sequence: TGCAGCGTTGAGGGCCGGAGGGAGATTACAGATACGCAGTATTTT.

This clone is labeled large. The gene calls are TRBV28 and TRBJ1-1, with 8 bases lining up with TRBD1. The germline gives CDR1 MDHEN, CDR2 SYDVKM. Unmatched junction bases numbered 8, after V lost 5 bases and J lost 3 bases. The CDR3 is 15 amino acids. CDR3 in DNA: TGTGCCAGCAGTCTGTATTACAGGGGGTACACTGAAGCTTTCTTT. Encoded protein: CASSLYYRGYTEAFF.

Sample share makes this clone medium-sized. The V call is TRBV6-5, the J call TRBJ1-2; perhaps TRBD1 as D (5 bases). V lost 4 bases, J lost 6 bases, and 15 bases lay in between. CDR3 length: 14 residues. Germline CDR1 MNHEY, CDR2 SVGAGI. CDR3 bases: TGTGCCAGCAGTTTCCAGGGAGGAAAGGATGGCTACACCTTC. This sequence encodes CASSFQGGKDGYTF.

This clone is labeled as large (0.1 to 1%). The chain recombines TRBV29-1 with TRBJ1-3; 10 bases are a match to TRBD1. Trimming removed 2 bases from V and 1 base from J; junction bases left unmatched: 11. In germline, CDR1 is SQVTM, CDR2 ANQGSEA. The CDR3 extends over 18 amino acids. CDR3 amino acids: CSVESEGDRGPSGNTIYF. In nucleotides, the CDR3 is TGCAGCGTTGAATCTGAGGGGGACAGGGGACCGTCTGGAAACACCATATATTTT. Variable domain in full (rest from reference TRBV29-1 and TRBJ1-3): SAVISQKPSRDICQRGTSLTIQCQVDSQVTMMFWYRQQPGQSLTLIATANQGSEATYESGFVIDKFPISRPNLTFSTLTVSNMSPEDSSIYLCSVESEGDRGPSGNTIYFGEGSWLTVV.

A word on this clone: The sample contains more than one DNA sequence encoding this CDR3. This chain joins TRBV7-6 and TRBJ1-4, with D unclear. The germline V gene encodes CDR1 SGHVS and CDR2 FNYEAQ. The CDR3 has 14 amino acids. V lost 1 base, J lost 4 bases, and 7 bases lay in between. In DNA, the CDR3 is TGTGCCAGCAGCTTAGAAGCCGATAATGAAAAACTGTTTTTT. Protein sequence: CASSLEADNEKLFF.

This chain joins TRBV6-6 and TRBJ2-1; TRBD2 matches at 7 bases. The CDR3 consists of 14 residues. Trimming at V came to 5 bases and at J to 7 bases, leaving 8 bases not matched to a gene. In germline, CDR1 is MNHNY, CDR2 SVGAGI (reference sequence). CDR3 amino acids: CASSRNPGGNEQFF. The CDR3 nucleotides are TGTGCCAGCAGTCGGAACCCCGGGGGGAATGAGCAGTTCTTC.

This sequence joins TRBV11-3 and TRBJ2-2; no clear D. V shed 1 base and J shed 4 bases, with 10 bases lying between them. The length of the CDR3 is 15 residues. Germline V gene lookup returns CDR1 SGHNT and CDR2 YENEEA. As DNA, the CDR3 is TGTGCCAGCAGCTTAGCCCCTACCCTCACCGGGGAGCTGTTTTTT. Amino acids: CASSLAPTLTGELFF.

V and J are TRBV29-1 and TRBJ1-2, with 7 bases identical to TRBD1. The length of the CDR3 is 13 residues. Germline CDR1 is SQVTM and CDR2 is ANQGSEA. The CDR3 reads CTARDSINYGYTF. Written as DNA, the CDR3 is TGCACCGCCAGGGACAGCATTAACTATGGCTACACCTTC.

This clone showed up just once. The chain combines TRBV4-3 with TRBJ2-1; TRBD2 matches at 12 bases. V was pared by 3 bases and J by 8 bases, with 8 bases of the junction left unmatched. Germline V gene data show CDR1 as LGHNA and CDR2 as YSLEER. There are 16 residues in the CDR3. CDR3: CASSQETSGSWDEQFF. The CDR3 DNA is TGCGCCAGCAGCCAGGAGACTAGCGGGAGCTGGGATGAGCAGTTCTTC.

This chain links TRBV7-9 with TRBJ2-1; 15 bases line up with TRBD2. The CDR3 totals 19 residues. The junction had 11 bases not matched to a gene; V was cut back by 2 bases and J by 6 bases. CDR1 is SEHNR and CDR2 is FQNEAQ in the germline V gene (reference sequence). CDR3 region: CASSLSGLAGGPSPNEQFF. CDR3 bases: TGTGCCAGCAGCTTATCGGGACTAGCGGGGGGCCCAAGTCCCAATGAGCAGTTCTTC. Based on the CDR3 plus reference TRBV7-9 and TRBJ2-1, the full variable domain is DTGVSQNPRHKITKRGQNVTFRCDPISEHNRLYWYRQTLGQGPEFLTYFQNEAQLEKSRLLSDRFSAERPKGSFSTLEIQRTEQGDSAMYLCASSLSGLAGGPSPNEQFFGPGTRLTVL.

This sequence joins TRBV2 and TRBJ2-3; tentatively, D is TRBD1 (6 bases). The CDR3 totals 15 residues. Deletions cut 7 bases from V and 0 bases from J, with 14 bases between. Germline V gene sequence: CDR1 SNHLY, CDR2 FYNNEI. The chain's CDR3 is CASTPDRTSTDTQYF. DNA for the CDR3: TGTGCCAGCACCCCGGACAGAACTAGCACAGATACGCAGTATTTT.

The CDR3 sequence: CASSEAQGSEQYF. CDR3 nucleotides: TGTGCCAGCAGCGAAGCACAGGGTAGCGAGCAGTACTTC. The rearrangement links TRBV7-9 to TRBJ2-7, with a tentative D call TRBD1 (6 bases). In germline, CDR1 is SEHNR, CDR2 FQNEAQ (reference sequence). Trimming removed 5 bases from V and 6 bases from J, with 14 bases in between. This CDR3 region has 13 residues.

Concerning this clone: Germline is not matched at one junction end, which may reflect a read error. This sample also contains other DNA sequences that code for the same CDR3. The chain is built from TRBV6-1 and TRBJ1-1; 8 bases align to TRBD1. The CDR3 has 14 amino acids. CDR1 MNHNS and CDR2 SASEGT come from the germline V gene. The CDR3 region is CASSEAQGETEAFF. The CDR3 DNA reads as TGTGCCAGCAGCGAAGCACAGGGGGAGACTGAAGCTTTCTTT.

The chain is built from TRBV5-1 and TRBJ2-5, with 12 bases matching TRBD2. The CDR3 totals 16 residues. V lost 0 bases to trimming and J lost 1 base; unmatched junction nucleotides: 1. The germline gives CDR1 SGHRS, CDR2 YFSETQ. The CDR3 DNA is TGCGCCAGCAGCTTGGGACTAGCGGGGGTCCAAGAGACCCAGTACTTC. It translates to CASSLGLAGVQETQYF.

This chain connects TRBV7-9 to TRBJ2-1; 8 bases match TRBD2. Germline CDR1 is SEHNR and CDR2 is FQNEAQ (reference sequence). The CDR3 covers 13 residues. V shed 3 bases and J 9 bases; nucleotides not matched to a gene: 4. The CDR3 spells CASSFGTRSEQFF. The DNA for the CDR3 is TGTGCCAGCAGCTTCGGGACTAGGAGTGAGCAGTTCTTC.